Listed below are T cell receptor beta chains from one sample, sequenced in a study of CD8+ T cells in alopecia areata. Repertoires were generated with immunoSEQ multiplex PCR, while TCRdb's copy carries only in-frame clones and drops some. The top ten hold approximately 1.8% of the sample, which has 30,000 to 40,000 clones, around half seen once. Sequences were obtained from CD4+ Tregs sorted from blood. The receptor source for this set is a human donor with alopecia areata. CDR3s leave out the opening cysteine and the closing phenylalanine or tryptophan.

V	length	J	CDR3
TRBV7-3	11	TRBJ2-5	ASSFRDSETQY
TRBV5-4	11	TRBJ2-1	ASSQDGYSEQF
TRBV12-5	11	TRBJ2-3	ASGLDSTDTQY
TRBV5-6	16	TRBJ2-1	ASSLYNLAFTSYNEQF
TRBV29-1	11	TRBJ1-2	SVRTLPNYGYT
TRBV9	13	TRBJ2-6	ASTTTPSGANVLT
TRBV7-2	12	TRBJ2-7	ASSLLGAAYEQY
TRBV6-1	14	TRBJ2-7	ASSEGINPLAYEQY
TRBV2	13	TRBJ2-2	ASRLTATETGELF
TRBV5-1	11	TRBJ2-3	ASSRLGADTQY
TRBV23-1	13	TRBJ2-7	ASSQSWTRGNEQY
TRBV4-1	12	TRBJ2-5	ASSAWKGLETQY
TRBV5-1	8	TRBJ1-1	ASSRGEAF
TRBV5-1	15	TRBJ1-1	ASSHLTGLMMNTEAF
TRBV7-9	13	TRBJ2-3	ASSSQGTSTDTQY
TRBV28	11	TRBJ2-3	ASQNLGTDTQY
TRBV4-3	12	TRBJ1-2	ASSQVVAGYGYT
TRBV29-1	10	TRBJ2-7	SVRDRGSEQY
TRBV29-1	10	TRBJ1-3	SVGTGMNTIY
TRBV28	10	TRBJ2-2	ASRIQTGELF
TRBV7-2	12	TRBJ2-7	ASSLKGTSYEQY
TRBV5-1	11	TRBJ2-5	ASSFGVGETQY
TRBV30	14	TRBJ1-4	AWSAGTATRHEKLF
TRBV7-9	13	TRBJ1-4	ASSPDLTTNEKLF
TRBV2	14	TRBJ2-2	ASSDQGLTNTGELF
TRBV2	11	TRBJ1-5	ASSAPASKPQH
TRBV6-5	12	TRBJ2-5	ASSYSGPRRTQY
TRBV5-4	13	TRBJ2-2	ASSLSGRVSGELF
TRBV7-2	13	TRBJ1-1	ASSLSRGAGTEAF
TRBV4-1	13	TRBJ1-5	ASSQGTGGNQPQH
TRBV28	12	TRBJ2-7	ASRPPGRSYEQY
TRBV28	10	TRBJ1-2	ASSLGLYGYT
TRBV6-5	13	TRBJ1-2	ASSYGGQTNYGYT
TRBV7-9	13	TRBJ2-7	ASSLVAGVEYEQY
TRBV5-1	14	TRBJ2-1	ASSSRQGGSYNEQF
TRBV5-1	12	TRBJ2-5	ASNPGGREETQY
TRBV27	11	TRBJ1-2	ASSLQGAPGYT
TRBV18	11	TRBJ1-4	ASSPQRNEKLF